Presented here are 26 T cell receptor beta chains from one specimen sequenced in a study of T cell responses to AZD1222 COVID-19 vaccine. Sequenced by immunoSEQ multiplex PCR; TCRdb stores in-frame clones only, minus some. The repertoire includes 150,000 to 200,000 clones, about 90% of them detected once, and 1.1% sits in the top ten. Source: peripheral blood, taken 28 days after the second AZD1222 dose. The receptors come from an adult who received the AZD1222 COVID-19 vaccine.

The gene calls are TRBV4-1 and TRBJ1-2, with 8 bases fitting TRBD1. V lost 1 base to trimming and J lost 3 bases; unmatched junction nucleotides: 4. This CDR3 spans 15 amino acids. Looked up from germline, CDR1 is MGHRA and CDR2 is YSYEKL. The DNA of the CDR3 is TGCGCCAGCAGCCAAGCAGGGGGCGAGGACTATGGCTACACCTTC. Encoded protein: CASSQAGGEDYGYTF.

This rearrangement joins TRBV27 to TRBJ1-2; TRBD1 matches 9 bases. This CDR3 contains 13 residues. Trimming cost V 8 bases and J 7 bases; bases outside gene matches: 8. Germline V lookup: CDR1 MNHEY, CDR2 SMNVEV (reference sequence). CDR3 coding DNA: TGTGCCAGCGGTCCGGGGACAGGGTCTGGCTACACCTTC. Encoded protein: CASGPGTGSGYTF.

This clone appeared a few times. Distinct nucleotide sequences in the sample also encode this CDR3. The V and J genes are TRBV20-1 and TRBJ2-7; no reliable D call. The CDR3 is made up of 11 amino acids. V lost 0 bases and J lost 1, with 1 base in between. Germline CDR1 is DFQATT and CDR2 is SNEGSKA (reference sequence). CDR3 coding DNA: TGCAGTGCTAGAGAGTCCTACGAGCAGTACTTC. This encodes CSARESYEQYF.

The gene calls are TRBV6-5 and TRBJ1-5; D is perhaps TRBD1 (6 bases). The V and J ends lost 8 bases and 7 bases respectively, with 12 bases between them. CDR3 length equals 12 residues. Germline CDR1 MNHEY, CDR2 SVGAGI. In DNA, the CDR3 is TGTGCCAGCGTGGGCCAGGGGCAGCCCCAGCATTTT. The encoded protein is CASVGQGQPQHF.

DNA of the CDR3: TGTGCCACCAGCAGAGACCAGGGGAACACTGAAGCTTTCTTT. As protein: CATSRDQGNTEAFF. The chain employs TRBV15 and TRBJ1-1, with D tentatively TRBD1 (5 bases). Germline CDR1 and CDR2: LNHNV and YYDKDF (reference sequence). Trimming shortened V by 0 bases and J by 1 base, and 6 bases separated the two germline ends. This CDR3 region has 14 residues. Full variable domain (outside the CDR3, taken from reference TRBV15 and TRBJ1-1): DAMVIQNPRYQVTQFGKPVTLSCSQTLNHNVMYWYQQKSSQAPKLLFHYYDKDFNNEADTPDNFQSRRPNTSFCFLDIRSPGLGDTAMYLCATSRDQGNTEAFFGQGTRLTVV.

This chain joins TRBV9 and TRBJ2-7; 7 nucleotides agree with TRBD1. The CDR3 length is 14 residues. Germline V gene data show CDR1 as SGDLS and CDR2 as YYNGEE. Trimming took 4 bases from V and 2 from J; bases not matched to a gene: 6. This CDR3 is CASSSTGQTYEQYF. The CDR3 DNA follows: TGTGCCAGCAGCTCGACGGGACAGACCTACGAGCAGTACTTC.

This clone was counted a few times. This chain joins TRBV30 and TRBJ1-5; D perhaps matches TRBD1 (6 bases). The V gene's germline CDR1 is GTSNPN and CDR2 SVGIG (reference sequence). Trimming cost V 0 bases and J 5 bases, with 20 bases left between them. The CDR3 extends over 17 amino acids. DNA for the CDR3: TGTGCCTGGAGTGTACTAGGGACAATCCGTGTCTATCAGCCCCAGCATTTT. Its protein is CAWSVLGTIRVYQPQHF.

V and J are TRBV27 and TRBJ1-2; TRBD1 matches at 8 bases. Trimming cost V 5 bases and J 0 bases; bases outside gene matches: 5. The CDR3 is 15 amino acids. Germline V lookup: CDR1 MNHEY, CDR2 SMNVEV (reference sequence). CDR3 loop: CASSPSTGANYGYTF. CDR3 coding DNA: TGTGCCAGCAGTCCTTCGACAGGGGCTAACTATGGCTACACCTTC.

The chain is built from TRBV12-3 or TRBV12-4 and TRBJ1-1; 7 bases align to TRBD1. V trimming: 8 bases; J trimming: 5 bases; junction bases outside the gene matches: 5. The CDR3 contains 12 residues. CDR3 region: CASGKTGTEAFF. The CDR3 coding sequence is TGTGCCAGCGGAAAGACAGGGACTGAAGCTTTCTTT.

The chain employs TRBV20-1 and TRBJ1-2; D perhaps matches TRBD1 (5 bases). V lost 3 bases and J lost 2, with 10 bases in between. The CDR3 runs 13 residues. The V gene's germline CDR1 is DFQATT and CDR2 SNEGSKA (reference sequence). The CDR3 sequence: CSASLTANYGYTF. CDR3 bases: TGCAGTGCTAGTTTGACAGCGAACTATGGCTACACCTTC.

This rearrangement joins TRBV19 to TRBJ1-6, with D possibly matching TRBD1 (5 bases). V was cut by 3 bases and J by 7 bases, with 10 bases left in between. The germline V gene encodes CDR1 LNHDA and CDR2 SQIVND (reference sequence). The CDR3 contains 14 residues. This CDR3 reads CASSIGTVNSPLHF. Here the CDR3 DNA reads TGTGCCAGTAGTATCGGGACGGTGAATTCACCCCTCCACTTT.

The chain carries TRBV12-5 and TRBJ1-4; D might be TRBD1 (6 bases). Germline V gene data show CDR1 as LGHNT and CDR2 as FRNRAP. V was shortened by 1 base and J by 3 bases, with 12 bases between the two germline ends. The CDR3 loop spans 16 amino acids. CDR3 coding DNA: TGTGCTAGTGGTTTGGCTCAGGGGAGGGCTAATGAAAAACTGTTTTTT. Amino acids: CASGLAQGRANEKLFF.

The gene calls are TRBV6-5 and TRBJ1-1; D gene ambiguous. Germline CDR1 and CDR2: MNHEY and SVGAGI. V lost 7 bases and J 0 bases, leaving 9 bases between the germline ends. The CDR3 runs to 13 residues. The CDR3 sequence is CASNYRLNTEAFF. The CDR3, as DNA: TGTGCCAGCAATTATAGGCTGAACACTGAAGCTTTCTTT.

This chain uses TRBV4-1 with TRBJ2-1, with a possible D match to TRBD1 (6 bases). The CDR3 spans 15 residues. V was cut by 0 bases and J by 2 bases, with 8 bases left in between. CDR1 and CDR2 from the germline V gene are MGHRA and YSYEKL. This CDR3 is CASSQDWDTYNEQFF. The CDR3 coding sequence is TGCGCCAGCAGCCAAGATTGGGACACCTACAATGAGCAGTTCTTC.

The V gene is TRBV18, the J gene TRBJ1-2, with D possibly TRBD1 on 6 matching bases. V was cut by 2 bases and J by 4 bases, with 8 bases left in between. The CDR3 is 13 amino acids. Germline CDR1 KGHSH, CDR2 LQKENI. The CDR3 coding sequence is TGTGCCAGCTCACCAGGGGGCGGCTATGGCTACACCTTC. It encodes CASSPGGGYGYTF.

V usage is TRBV5-1 and J usage is TRBJ2-7; D gene ambiguous. The CDR3 loop spans 16 amino acids. Germline V gene data show CDR1 as SGHRS and CDR2 as YFSETQ. Trimming stripped 0 bases from V and 2 bases from J, with 15 bases between. This CDR3 reads CASSLGAPSTAYEQYF. The CDR3 DNA reads TGCGCCAGCAGCTTGGGGGCCCCAAGCACTGCCTACGAGCAGTACTTC. Full variable domain (remainder filled in from reference TRBV5-1 and TRBJ2-7): KAGVTQTPRYLIKTRGQQVTLSCSPISGHRSVSWYQQTPGQGLQFLFEYFSETQRNKGNFPGRFSGRQFSNSRSEMNVSTLELGDSALYLCASSLGAPSTAYEQYFGPGTRLTVT.

The chain is built from TRBV3-1 (or the pseudogene TRBV3-2) and TRBJ2-1; D gene unclear. Germline loops: CDR1 LGHDT, CDR2 YNNKEL (reference sequence). Deletions cut 0 bases from V and 12 bases from J, with 12 bases between. The CDR3 spans 13 residues. The CDR3 loop is CASSQDWLAGQFF. CDR3 nucleotides: TGTGCCAGCAGCCAAGATTGGCTTGCTGGGCAGTTCTTC.

The chain joins TRBV10-3 to TRBJ2-7, with D possibly TRBD1 on 6 matching bases. V lost 5 bases, J lost 4 bases, and 9 bases lay in between. Germline V CDR1 and CDR2: ENHRY, SYGVKD. CDR3 length: 12 residues. CDR3 bases: TGTGCCATCAGTACGGACAGTTACGAGCAGTACTTC. Its protein is CAISTDSYEQYF.

The chain employs TRBV7-2 and TRBJ2-5, with a possible D match to TRBD1 (6 bases). The V end lost 5 bases, the J end lost 1 base, and 11 bases lay between the germline ends. CDR1 is SGHTA and CDR2 is FQGNSA in the germline V gene. The CDR3 sequence is 14 residues long. The CDR3 is CASSQGWSQETQYF. The CDR3 bases are TGTGCCAGCAGCCAGGGGTGGTCCCAAGAGACCCAGTACTTC.

V usage is TRBV27 and J usage is TRBJ1-6; weak D call: TRBD1 (6 bases). Germline V lookup: CDR1 MNHEY, CDR2 SMNVEV (reference sequence). The CDR3 is 17 residues long. V was trimmed by 1 base and J by 7 bases, leaving 17 bases between them. This chain's CDR3 is CASSLYLGGGLNSPLHF. Here the CDR3 DNA reads TGTGCCAGCAGTTTATACTTGGGCGGGGGCTTGAATTCACCCCTCCACTTT.

Only one count was recorded for this clone. V is TRBV5-1 and J is TRBJ2-2, with D hard to call. CDR1 is SGHRS and CDR2 is YFSETQ in the germline V gene. The CDR3 runs 14 residues. V lost 0 bases and J lost 8, with 11 bases in between. The CDR3 DNA sequence: TGCGCCAGCAGCTTGGCCTATACAGAAGGGGAGCTGTTTTTT. It encodes CASSLAYTEGELFF.

V gene TRBV24-1 combines with J gene TRBJ2-3; TRBD1 agrees at 12 bases. This CDR3 comprises 17 residues. Germline lookup yields CDR1 KGHDR and CDR2 SFDVKD. The V segment lost 2 bases and the J segment 6 bases; nucleotides outside the gene matches: 8. As DNA, the CDR3 is TGTGCCACCAGTGATTCCTCGGGACAGGGGGCAAGGGATACGCAGTATTTT. Amino acid sequence: CATSDSSGQGARDTQYF.

The V call is TRBV18, the J call TRBJ2-2; a weak D match, TRBD1 (6 bases). The V gene's germline CDR1 is KGHSH and CDR2 LQKENI. The CDR3 extends over 14 amino acids. Trimming removed 10 bases at V and 0 bases at J, with 12 bases between. CDR3 nucleotide sequence: TGTGCCATCCTACAGGGCCCGAACACCGGGGAGCTGTTTTTT. This codes for CAILQGPNTGELFF.

The chain recombines TRBV30 with TRBJ1-4; D possibly corresponds to TRBD1 (5 bases). Trimming stripped 2 bases from V and 0 bases from J, with 22 bases between. CDR3 size: 19 residues. The germline V gene has CDR1 GTSNPN and CDR2 SVGIG (reference sequence). CDR3 sequence (DNA): TGTGCCTGGAGTCTCGGAAGGGGAAGGGCGATTGCAACTAATGAAAAACTGTTTTTT. Amino acids: CAWSLGRGRAIATNEKLFF.

This sequence joins TRBV10-3 and TRBJ1-5, with TRBD1 as a possible D gene (6 bases). V was cut by 2 bases and J by 4 bases, with 18 bases left in between. The germline gives CDR1 ENHRY, CDR2 SYGVKD. The CDR3 is 17 residues long. As DNA, the CDR3 is TGTGCCATCAGTGAGACATTAGGGGGTGCGGCTAATCAGCCCCAGCATTTT. Protein product: CAISETLGGAANQPQHF.

The chain couples TRBV11-2 to TRBJ2-6; 9 bases align to TRBD1. This CDR3 comprises 19 residues. After removal of 5 bases from V and 2 bases from J, the junction contained 13 bases not matched to a gene. Germline lookup yields CDR1 SGHAT and CDR2 FQNNGV. The CDR3 loop reads CASSRGLQGAFAGANVLTF. The CDR3 DNA is TGTGCCAGCAGCCGGGGATTACAGGGGGCTTTCGCTGGGGCCAACGTCCTGACTTTC.